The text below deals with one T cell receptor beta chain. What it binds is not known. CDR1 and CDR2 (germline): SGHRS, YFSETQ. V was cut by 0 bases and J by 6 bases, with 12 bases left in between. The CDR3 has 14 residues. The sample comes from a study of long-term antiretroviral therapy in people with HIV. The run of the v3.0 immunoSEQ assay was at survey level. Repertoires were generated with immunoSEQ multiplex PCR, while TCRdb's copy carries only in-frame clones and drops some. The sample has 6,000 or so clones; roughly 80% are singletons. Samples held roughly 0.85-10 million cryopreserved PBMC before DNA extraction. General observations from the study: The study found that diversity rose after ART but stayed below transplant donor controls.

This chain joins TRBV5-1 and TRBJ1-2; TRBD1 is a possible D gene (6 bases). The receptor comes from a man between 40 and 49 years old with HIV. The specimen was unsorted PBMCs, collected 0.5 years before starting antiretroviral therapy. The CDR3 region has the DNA TGCGCCAGCAGCTTGGATCAGGGGTCGGATGGCTACACCTTC. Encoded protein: CASSLDQGSDGYTF.